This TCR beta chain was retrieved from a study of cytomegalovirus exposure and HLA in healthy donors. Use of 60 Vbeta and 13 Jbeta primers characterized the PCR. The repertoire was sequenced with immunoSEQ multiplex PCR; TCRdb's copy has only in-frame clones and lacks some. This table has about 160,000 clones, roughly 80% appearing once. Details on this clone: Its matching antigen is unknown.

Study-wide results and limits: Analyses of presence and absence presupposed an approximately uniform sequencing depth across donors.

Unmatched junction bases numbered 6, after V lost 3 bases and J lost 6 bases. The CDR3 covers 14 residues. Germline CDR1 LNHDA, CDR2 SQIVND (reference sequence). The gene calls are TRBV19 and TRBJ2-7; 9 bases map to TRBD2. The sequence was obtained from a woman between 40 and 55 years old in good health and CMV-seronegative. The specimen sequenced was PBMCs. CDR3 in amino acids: CASSMGGLASEQYF. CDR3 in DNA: TGTGCCAGTAGTATGGGGGGACTAGCATCCGAGCAGTACTTC.